The T cell receptor beta chain described here comes from a study of T cells in Graves' hyperthyroidism and ophthalmopathy. CDR1 is LGHDT and CDR2 is YNNKEL in the germline V gene (reference sequence). The CDR3 loop spans 12 amino acids. Trimming removed 0 bases at V and 10 bases at J, with 4 bases between. This clonotype was counted at least ten times. TCR beta CDR3 regions were amplified from RNA. The TCR CDR3 first-round RT-PCR relied on the HTBI primer set. TCRdb re-called the multiplex PCR reads through MiXCR, storing one row per CDR3 protein. Of 600,000 to 700,000 distinct CDR3 sequences in the sample, less than 45% were seen once.

This sequence originates from an adult man with Graves' disease, either hyperthyroidism or ophthalmopathy (not recorded which). V gene TRBV3-1 combines with J gene TRBJ1-6; D call uncertain. Sequenced input: peripheral blood or thyroid tissue (not recorded which). DNA for the CDR3: TGTGCCAGCAGCCAAGAGAGCTCACCCCTCCACTTT. The encoded protein is CASSQESSPLHF.